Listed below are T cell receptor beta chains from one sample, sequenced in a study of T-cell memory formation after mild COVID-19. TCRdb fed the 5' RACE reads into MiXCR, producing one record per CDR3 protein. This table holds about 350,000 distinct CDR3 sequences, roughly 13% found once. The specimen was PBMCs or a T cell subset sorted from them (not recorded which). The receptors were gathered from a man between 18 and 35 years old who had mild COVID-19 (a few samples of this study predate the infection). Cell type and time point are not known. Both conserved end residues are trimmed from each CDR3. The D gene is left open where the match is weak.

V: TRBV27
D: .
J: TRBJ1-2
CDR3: ASSLSSLNYGYT

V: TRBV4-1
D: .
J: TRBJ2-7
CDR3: ASSQDQREPYEQY

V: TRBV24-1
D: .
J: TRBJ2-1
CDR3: ATSDLKVSNEQF

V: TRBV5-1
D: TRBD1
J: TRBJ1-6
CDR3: ASSRGDRDGSPLH

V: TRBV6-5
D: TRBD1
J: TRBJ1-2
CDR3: ATVATGAYGYT

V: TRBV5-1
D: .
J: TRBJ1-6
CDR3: ASSLAGGSPLH

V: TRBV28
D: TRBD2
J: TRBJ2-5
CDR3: ASSVAGGPRTQY

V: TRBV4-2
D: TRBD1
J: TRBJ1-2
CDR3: ASSQSGQGNANYGYT

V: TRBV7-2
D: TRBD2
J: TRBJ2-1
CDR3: ASSFELAGGRDEQF

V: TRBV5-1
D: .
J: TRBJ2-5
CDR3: ASSLYGSGETQY

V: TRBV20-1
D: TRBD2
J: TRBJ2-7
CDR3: SASGGTSSYEQY

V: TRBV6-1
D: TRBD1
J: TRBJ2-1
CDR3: ASTRRPGQGSREQF

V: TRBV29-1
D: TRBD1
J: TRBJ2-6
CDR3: SVASGTAGANVLT

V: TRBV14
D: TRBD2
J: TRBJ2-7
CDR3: ASSQISGGPTGEQY

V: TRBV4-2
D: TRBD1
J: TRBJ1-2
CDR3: ASSQETGDWYGYT

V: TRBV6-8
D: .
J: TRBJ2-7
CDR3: ASSYKVYEQY

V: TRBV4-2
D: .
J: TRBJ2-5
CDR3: ASSQDQRLGLETQY

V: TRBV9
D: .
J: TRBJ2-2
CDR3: ASSVEGYPGELF

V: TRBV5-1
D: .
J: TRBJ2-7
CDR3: ASSSAPGTPSYEQY

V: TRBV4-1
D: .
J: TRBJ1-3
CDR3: ASSQGAGGNTIY

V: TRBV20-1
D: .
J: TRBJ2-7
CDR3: SASDVGVVDEQY

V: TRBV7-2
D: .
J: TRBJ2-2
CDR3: ASSLLRGGSGELF

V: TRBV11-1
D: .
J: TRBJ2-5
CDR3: ASSAVETQY

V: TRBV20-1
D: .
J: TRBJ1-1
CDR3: SARDSFEGTGEAF

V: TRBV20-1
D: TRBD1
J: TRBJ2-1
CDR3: SARDTGTGLF

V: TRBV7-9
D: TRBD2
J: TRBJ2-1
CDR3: ASHLTSGGIREQF

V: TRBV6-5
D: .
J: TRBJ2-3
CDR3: ASSYSASTDTQY

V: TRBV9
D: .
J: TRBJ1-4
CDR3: ASSVGWSGDEKLF

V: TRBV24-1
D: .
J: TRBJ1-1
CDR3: ATSDLLGDLEAF

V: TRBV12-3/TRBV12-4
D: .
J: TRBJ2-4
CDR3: ASSLGAGIQY

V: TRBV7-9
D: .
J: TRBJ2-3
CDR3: ASSFGRGRTDTQY

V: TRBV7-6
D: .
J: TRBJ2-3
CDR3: ASSFRASTDTQY

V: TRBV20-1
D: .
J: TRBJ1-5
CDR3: SVTQSNQPQH

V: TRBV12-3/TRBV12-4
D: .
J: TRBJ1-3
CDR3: ASSLSGNTIY

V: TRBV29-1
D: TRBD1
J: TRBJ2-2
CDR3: SASGTANTGELF

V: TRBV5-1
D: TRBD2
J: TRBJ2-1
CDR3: ASSWGLAGGPAYNEQF

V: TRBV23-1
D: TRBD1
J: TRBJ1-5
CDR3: ASSGTGCQPQH

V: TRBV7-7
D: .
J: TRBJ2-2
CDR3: ASSLDGRPDGELF

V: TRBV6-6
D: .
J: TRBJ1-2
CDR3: ASIGGNPNYGYT

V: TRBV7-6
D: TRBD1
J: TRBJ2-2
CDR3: ASSLRGRDC

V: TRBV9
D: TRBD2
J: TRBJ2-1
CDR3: ASSVVPGLAGGPIEQF

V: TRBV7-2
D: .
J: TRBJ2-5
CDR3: ASSARPGEETQY

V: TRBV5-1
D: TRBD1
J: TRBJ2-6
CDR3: ASSSSRDRIQSGANVLT

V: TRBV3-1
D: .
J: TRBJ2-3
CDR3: ASSQVLGVNADTQY

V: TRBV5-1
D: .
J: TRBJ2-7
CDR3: ASSEGGTYEQY

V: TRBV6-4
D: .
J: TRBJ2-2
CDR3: ASSETSTGELF

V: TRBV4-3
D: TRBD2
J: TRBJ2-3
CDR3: ASSQVSAGDSTDTQY

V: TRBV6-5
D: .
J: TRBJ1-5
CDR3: ASSYSSGGLGPQH

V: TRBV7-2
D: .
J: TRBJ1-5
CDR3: ASSSLTAGRQPQH

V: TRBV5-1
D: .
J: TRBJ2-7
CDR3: ASSLSSTQGEQY

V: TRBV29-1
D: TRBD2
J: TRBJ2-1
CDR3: SVTLAGGPNEQF

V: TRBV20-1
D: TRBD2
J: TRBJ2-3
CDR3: SASTSGAPADTQY

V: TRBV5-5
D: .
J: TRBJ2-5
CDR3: ASSFRGVTQETQY

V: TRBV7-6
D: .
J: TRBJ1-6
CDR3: ASSPQQIYNSPLH

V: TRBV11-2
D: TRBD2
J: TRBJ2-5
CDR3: ASSPRTSGGLFQETQY

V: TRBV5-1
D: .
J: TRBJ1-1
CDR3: ASSLAGEPEAF

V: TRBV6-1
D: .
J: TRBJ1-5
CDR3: ASRMGSGEPQH